These 26 T cell receptor beta chains share one sample of origin, sequenced in a study of cytomegalovirus exposure and HLA in healthy donors. Use of 60 Vbeta and 13 Jbeta primers characterized the PCR. Sequencing used immunoSEQ multiplex PCR; TCRdb keeps in-frame clones, though not all of them. The table lists around 150,000 clones, roughly 80% of them singletons. Sample: PBMCs. The receptors derive from a human donor in good health.

The V and J genes are TRBV27 and TRBJ2-1; D remains ambiguous. The CDR3 sequence is 14 residues long. Germline V gene sequence: CDR1 MNHEY, CDR2 SMNVEV (reference sequence). With 5 bases removed from V and 9 bases from J, the gap between germline ends came to 17 bases. The CDR3 region has the DNA TGTGCCAGCAGTCCGGGTCTCGGAGCCGTTGAGCAGTTCTTC. This gives the protein CASSPGLGAVEQFF.

The chain links TRBV2 to TRBJ2-7; a weak D match, TRBD2 (5 bases). The germline gives CDR1 SNHLY, CDR2 FYNNEI. Trimming shortened V by 8 bases and J by 2 bases, and 16 bases separated the two germline ends. The CDR3 loop spans 14 amino acids. CDR3: CASCGTSRAYEQYF. DNA for the CDR3: TGTGCCAGCTGCGGCACTAGTCGAGCCTACGAGCAGTACTTC. The full variable domain, its missing parts supplied by reference TRBV2 and TRBJ2-7, is EPEVTQTPSHQVTQMGQEVILRCVPISNHLYFYWYRQILGQKVEFLVSFYNNEISEKSEIFDDQFSVERPDGSNFTLKIRSTKLEDSAMYFCASCGTSRAYEQYFGPGTRLTVT.

This chain uses TRBV21-1 with TRBJ2-1; TRBD2, the table's D call, lacks a check against the DNA. TRBV21-1 is a known pseudogene. The CDR3 consists of 18 residues. The CDR3 DNA sequence: TGTGCCAGCAGCAAAGCCAGGACTAGCGGGGGGGCGGGCAATGAGCAGTTCTTC. Translated, it gives CASSKARTSGGAGNEQFF.

The gene calls are TRBV4-2 and TRBJ2-3; the D is unclear. This CDR3 has 13 amino acids. The germline V and J ends were trimmed by 0 bases and 5 bases, with 6 bases remaining between them. In germline, CDR1 is LGHNA, CDR2 YNFKEQ. The CDR3 spells CASSQDSIDTQYF. The CDR3 region has the DNA TGTGCCAGCAGCCAAGATTCAATAGATACGCAGTATTTT.

This rearrangement joins TRBV11-3 to TRBJ1-5, with D unclear. The germline V gene has CDR1 SGHNT and CDR2 YENEEA. V was trimmed by 0 bases and J by 6 bases, leaving 6 bases between them. This CDR3 is built from 13 residues. CDR3 bases: TGTGCCAGCAGCTTAGAGACGGGTCAGCCCCAGCATTTT. Translation: CASSLETGQPQHF.

The chain uses TRBV9 and TRBJ2-1; weak D call: TRBD2 (5 bases). Germline V CDR1 and CDR2: SGDLS, YYNGEE. This CDR3 is 12 amino acids long. V was trimmed by 2 bases and J by 6 bases, leaving 6 bases between them. CDR3 bases: TGTGCCAGCAGCGTGAGCGGCAATGAGCAGTTCTTC. It is translated as CASSVSGNEQFF.

V and J are TRBV6-5 and TRBJ1-3, with D perhaps matching TRBD1 (6 bases). V lost 2 bases, J lost 2 bases, and 10 bases lay in between. Germline CDR1 and CDR2: MNHEY and SVGAGI. The CDR3 loop spans 15 amino acids. The CDR3 DNA is TGTGCCAGCAGTTACGACCGGACAGCTGGAAACACCATATATTTT. Its protein product is CASSYDRTAGNTIYF.

The chain recombines TRBV4-1 with TRBJ1-3; D not resolved. V was trimmed by 4 bases and J by 0 bases, leaving 13 bases between them. From germline, CDR1 is MGHRA and CDR2 YSYEKL. The CDR3 totals 16 residues. The CDR3: CASSPEGESSGNTIYF. The CDR3 DNA reads as TGCGCCAGCAGCCCGGAGGGCGAGAGCTCTGGAAACACCATATATTTT.

This clone was seen once. The genes are TRBV27 and TRBJ2-1; tentative D call: TRBD1 (8 bases). The germline V and J ends were trimmed by 5 bases and 6 bases, with 17 bases remaining between them. Germline lookup yields CDR1 MNHEY and CDR2 SMNVEV (reference sequence). The CDR3 is made up of 15 amino acids. CDR3 sequence reads: CASSVSQGGVNEQFF. CDR3 nucleotide sequence: TGTGCCAGCAGTGTCTCACAGGGGGGGGTCAATGAGCAGTTCTTC.

This chain connects TRBV6-5 to TRBJ1-5; weak D call: TRBD1 (6 bases). Trimming left V 6 bases short and J 4 bases short, with 16 bases between. The CDR3 totals 15 residues. CDR1 and CDR2 (germline): MNHEY, SVGAGI. CDR3 nucleotides: TGTGCCAGCAGCAAATACAGGGTCGAGAATCAGCCCCAGCATTTT. Translation: CASSKYRVENQPQHF.

The chain joins TRBV5-1 to TRBJ2-1, with a weak D call TRBD1 (6 bases). Germline loops: CDR1 SGHRS, CDR2 YFSETQ. Trimming cost V 0 bases and J 2 bases, with 9 bases left between them. The CDR3 contains 15 residues. For the CDR3, the DNA is TGCGCCAGCAGCTTGGCGCAGGGGACCTACAATGAGCAGTTCTTC. Translation gives CASSLAQGTYNEQFF.

V is TRBV12-5 and J is TRBJ2-1; D might be TRBD2 (6 bases). This CDR3 region has 15 residues. V dropped 6 bases and J dropped 3 bases, with 15 bases sitting between them. From germline, CDR1 is LGHNT and CDR2 FRNRAP. CDR3 amino acids: CASGPGTPHYNEQFF. The CDR3 nucleotides are TGTGCTAGTGGGCCCGGGACTCCACACTACAATGAGCAGTTCTTC.

The chain carries TRBV15 and TRBJ1-2; TRBD1 is a possible D gene (5 bases). Trimming removed 0 bases from V and 1 base from J, with 12 bases in between. Germline-derived CDR1 and CDR2 are LNHNV and YYDKDF (reference sequence). This CDR3 spans 16 amino acids. CDR3 nucleotide sequence: TGTGCCACCAGCAGAGATGGGGTTCAGGGTAACTATGGCTACACCTTC. It encodes CATSRDGVQGNYGYTF.

V is TRBV7-3 and J is TRBJ1-1, with D hard to call. V was trimmed by 2 bases and J by 4 bases, leaving 11 bases between them. Germline CDR1 is SGHTA and CDR2 is FQGTGA. This CDR3 has 14 residues. CDR3 nucleotide sequence: TGTGCCAGCAGCTTACTCGGGTTGGGCACTGAAGCTTTCTTT. Translation gives CASSLLGLGTEAFF.

Comment on this clone: The junction differs from germline at one of its ends, possibly a read error. The chain has TRBV13 and TRBJ2-3, with 9 bases lining up with TRBD2. The CDR3 contains 15 residues. Germline V CDR1 and CDR2: PRHDT, FYEKMQ (reference sequence). The CDR3 region has the DNA TGTGCCAGCAGAAAAAGCGGGGGGATCACAGGTACGCAGTATTTT. Its translation: CASRKSGGITGTQYF. The full variable domain, in which reference TRBV13 and TRBJ2-3 provide the parts outside the CDR3, is AAGVIQSPRHLIKEKRETATLKCYPIPRHDTVYWYQQGPGQDPQFLISFYEKMQSDKGSIPDRFSAQQFSDYHSELNMSSLELGDSALYFCASRKSGGITGTQYFGPGTRLTVL.

The rearrangement joins TRBV27 to TRBJ2-6; 7 positions match TRBD1. The CDR3 has 16 residues. CDR1 is MNHEY and CDR2 is SMNVEV in the germline V gene (reference sequence). V gave up 5 bases and J gave up 0 bases; unmatched junction bases: 4. The DNA for the CDR3 is TGTGCCAGCAGTATGACAGGGCTCTCTGGGGCCAACGTCCTGACTTTC. This sequence encodes CASSMTGLSGANVLTF.

This chain links TRBV10-2 with TRBJ1-3; 9 bases map to TRBD1. CDR3 size: 15 residues. V trimming: 7 bases; J trimming: 1 base; junction bases outside the gene matches: 5. The V gene's germline CDR1 is WSHSY and CDR2 SAAADI. The CDR3 DNA reads as TGCGCCAGCACCAGGACAGGGGTTTCTGGAAACACCATATATTTT. It encodes CASTRTGVSGNTIYF.

This chain uses TRBV7-8 with TRBJ2-3, with D perhaps TRBD1 (6 bases). V lost 5 bases and J 2 bases, leaving 17 bases between the germline ends. Germline-derived CDR1 and CDR2 are SGHVS and FQNEAQ. CDR3 length: 16 amino acids. CDR3 coding DNA: TGTGCCAGCAGCGAGTACGGACAGATTCACACAGATACGCAGTATTTT. This encodes CASSEYGQIHTDTQYF.

The V call is TRBV7-3, the J call TRBJ2-5; TRBD1 matches 12 bases. Losses at the gene ends were 5 bases for V and 4 bases for J; bases not matched to a gene: 14. This CDR3 spans 18 amino acids. The germline V gene has CDR1 SGHTA and CDR2 FQGTGA. The CDR3 DNA follows: TGTGCCAGCAGCCCCGGGACAGGGGGCGGGTTGAGGCGAGAGACCCAGTACTTC. Amino acids: CASSPGTGGGLRRETQYF.

The CDR3 region has the DNA TGCGCCAGCAGCTTTCATCCAGGGGAATACGTTTACGAGCAGTACTTC. As protein: CASSFHPGEYVYEQYF. V usage is TRBV5-1 and J usage is TRBJ2-7, with a possible D match to TRBD1 (6 bases). The ends were cut back, 2 bases at V and 4 bases at J, with 19 bases in the middle. Looked up from germline, CDR1 is SGHRS and CDR2 is YFSETQ. The CDR3 covers 16 residues.

The chain has TRBV29-1 and TRBJ2-3; TRBD2 might be the D (6 bases). Germline loops: CDR1 SQVTM, CDR2 ANQGSEA. The CDR3 is 11 residues long. V shed 7 bases and J shed 8 bases, with 13 bases lying between them. CDR3 amino acids: CSAKGTLTQYF. The CDR3 DNA follows: TGCAGCGCAAAGGGGACTCTTACGCAGTATTTT.

The chain couples TRBV5-1 to TRBJ1-3; D not resolved. The CDR3 runs 15 residues. V was clipped by 0 bases and J by 0 bases, with 7 bases between them. Per the germline V gene, CDR1 is SGHRS and CDR2 is YFSETQ. The CDR3 sequence: CASSLAASSGNTIYF. The CDR3 bases are TGCGCCAGCAGCTTGGCCGCTAGCTCTGGAAACACCATATATTTT. The full variable domain, with the rest looked up from reference TRBV5-1 and TRBJ1-3, is KAGVTQTPRYLIKTRGQQVTLSCSPISGHRSVSWYQQTPGQGLQFLFEYFSETQRNKGNFPGRFSGRQFSNSRSEMNVSTLELGDSALYLCASSLAASSGNTIYFGEGSWLTVV.

The chain joins TRBV2 to TRBJ1-5; a weak D match, TRBD1 (6 bases). Germline V gene data show CDR1 as SNHLY and CDR2 as FYNNEI. This CDR3 region has 15 residues. V was shortened by 4 bases and J by 2 bases, with 12 bases between the two germline ends. The CDR3 loop reads CASSGLGAGNQPQHF. The CDR3 DNA reads TGTGCCAGCAGTGGATTGGGGGCTGGCAATCAGCCCCAGCATTTT.

The chain combines TRBV25-1 with TRBJ1-2, with 8 positions matching TRBD1. The germline V gene has CDR1 MGHDK and CDR2 SYGVNS. CDR3 length equals 16 residues. V shed 1 base, J shed 0 bases, and the junction held 4 bases outside the gene matches. CDR3 nucleotide sequence: TGTGCCAGCAGTGAATTTCGGACAGGGACTAACTATGGCTACACCTTC. It encodes CASSEFRTGTNYGYTF.

This clone has a handful of counts. CDR3 nucleotides: TGTGCCAGCAGTGTAAGTAGGGGGGGGCCTCGCACCGGGGAGCTGTTTTTT. Amino acids: CASSVSRGGPRTGELFF. V is TRBV25-1 and J is TRBJ2-2; possible D gene TRBD2, 7 bases. The CDR3 is made up of 17 amino acids. Between the trimmed V and J ends, which lost 4 bases and 4 bases, there was a span of 19 bases. Germline CDR1 is MGHDK and CDR2 is SYGVNS.

The chain links TRBV4-3 to TRBJ1-3; TRBD1 matches 8 bases. Germline CDR1 and CDR2: LGHNA and YSLEER. V lost 0 bases and J lost 3; bases outside the gene matches: 7. This CDR3 contains 17 residues. In DNA form, the CDR3 reads TGCGCCAGCAGCCAAGAGACTACAGGGGGAGATGGAAACACCATATATTTT. Its translation is CASSQETTGGDGNTIYF.